Presented here are 20 T cell receptor beta chains from one specimen sequenced in a study of blood T cell repertoires in COVID-19. Assay used: immunoSEQ multiplex PCR; TCRdb lists only in-frame clones, some missing. The sample contains roughly 28,000 clones, about 88% of which appear only once. Specimen: peripheral blood. The receptors stem from a human donor with acute or convalescent COVID-19. The donor label of this sample is uncertain.

The chain couples TRBV6-5 to TRBJ1-1, with D hard to call. The CDR3 spans 12 residues. Germline V lookup: CDR1 MNHEY, CDR2 SVGAGI. V gave up 6 bases and J gave up 4 bases, with 9 bases separating them. CDR3 bases: TGTGCCAGCAGCCTCCCCGGCACTGAAGCTTTCTTT. Protein product: CASSLPGTEAFF.

This sequence joins TRBV9 and TRBJ1-2; D possibly corresponds to TRBD1 (5 bases). Between the trimmed V and J ends, which lost 3 bases and 0 bases, there was a span of 6 bases. CDR3 length: 13 amino acids. The germline gives CDR1 SGDLS, CDR2 YYNGEE. For the CDR3, the DNA is TGTGCCAGCAGCGCAGGGACTAACTATGGCTACACCTTC. This translates into CASSAGTNYGYTF.

CDR3 sequence reads: CATSNVGGNSNQPQHF. The CDR3 nucleotides are TGTGCCACCAGCAACGTCGGAGGCAATAGCAATCAGCCCCAGCATTTT. The V call is TRBV15, the J call TRBJ1-5; D unclear. CDR3 size: 16 residues. Germline assignment: CDR1 LNHNV and CDR2 YYDKDF (reference sequence). Deletions cut 4 bases from V and 0 bases from J, with 13 bases between.

The chain is built from TRBV6-1 and TRBJ2-5, with 12 nucleotides matching TRBD2. CDR1 is MNHNS, CDR2 SASEGT, per germline. The CDR3 runs 16 residues. V trimming: 3 bases; J trimming: 4 bases; junction bases outside the gene matches: 6. The CDR3 DNA follows: TGTGCCAGCAGTGACCAACTAGCGGGAGGCCGAGAGACCCAGTACTTC. It yields the protein CASSDQLAGGRETQYF.

The chain carries TRBV5-6 and TRBJ1-2, with 7 bases fitting TRBD1. From germline, CDR1 is SGHDT and CDR2 YYEEEE. With 4 bases clipped from V and 8 bases from J, the junction kept 14 bases outside the gene matches. CDR3 length: 15 amino acids. CDR3 sequence reads: CASSIGFHRGDGYTF. DNA for the CDR3: TGTGCCAGCAGCATTGGATTCCACAGGGGCGACGGCTACACCTTC. Full variable domain (outside the CDR3, taken from reference TRBV5-6 and TRBJ1-2): DAGVTQSPTHLIKTRGQQVTLRCSPKSGHDTVSWYQQALGQGPQFIFQYYEEEERQRGNFPDRFSGHQFPNYSSELNVNALLLGDSALYLCASSIGFHRGDGYTFGSGTRLTVV.

The J gene is TRBJ2-2, the V gene TRBV27; 8 bases agree with TRBD1. Trimming at V came to 3 bases and at J to 6 bases, leaving 24 bases not matched to a gene. Germline V lookup: CDR1 MNHEY, CDR2 SMNVEV (reference sequence). This CDR3 is built from 21 residues. CDR3 sequence: CASSFVGTGVRQSDVAGELFF. The CDR3 nucleotides are TGTGCCAGCAGTTTCGTAGGGACAGGAGTGCGACAGAGTGATGTGGCCGGGGAGCTGTTTTTT.

V gene TRBV28 combines with J gene TRBJ1-4; 9 positions match TRBD1. J gave up 6 bases and V 4 bases, and 9 bases lay outside the gene matches. Germline CDR1 and CDR2: MDHEN and SYDVKM. This CDR3 has 16 residues. CDR3 nucleotide sequence: TGTGCCAGCAGTTCCCCCCGGGGACAGGGTGATGAAAAACTGTTTTTT. Amino acids: CASSSPRGQGDEKLFF.

The V call is TRBV7-8, the J call TRBJ2-1; 7 bases match TRBD2. Per germline, CDR1 SGHVS and CDR2 FQNEAQ. Trimming cost V 5 bases and J 3 bases; bases outside gene matches: 4. The CDR3 length is 14 residues. This CDR3 is CASSPGRGYNEQFF. The CDR3 coding sequence is TGTGCCAGCAGCCCAGGGAGGGGCTACAATGAGCAGTTCTTC.

The rearrangement links TRBV5-4 to TRBJ2-7, with D unresolved. CDR1 is SGHNT and CDR2 is YYREEE in the germline V gene (reference sequence). This CDR3 has 14 residues. Trimming stripped 3 bases from V and 3 bases from J, with 13 bases between. CDR3 DNA sequence: TGTGCCAGCAGCTCGTACAGACACAGCTACGAGCAGTACTTC. It codes for CASSSYRHSYEQYF.

This rearrangement joins TRBV12-3 or TRBV12-4 to TRBJ1-2; 7 nucleotides align to TRBD1. With V trimmed by 9 bases and J by 1 base, 5 bases remained unmatched. The length of the CDR3 is 13 residues. The CDR3 nucleotides read TGTGCCAGTAGCCAGGGGGGTAACTATGGCTACACCTTC. Its translation: CASSQGGNYGYTF.

V gene TRBV15 combines with J gene TRBJ1-6; D is unclear. This CDR3 region has 14 residues. Germline CDR1 reads LNHNV; CDR2 reads YYDKDF (reference sequence). V shed 1 base and J shed 8 bases, with 9 bases lying between them. The CDR3 reads CATSRGPGYSPLHF. The CDR3 DNA is TGTGCCACCAGCAGAGGTCCGGGATATTCACCCCTCCACTTT.

This chain links TRBV9 with TRBJ2-1; TRBD2 matches 13 bases. Germline V gene data show CDR1 as SGDLS and CDR2 as YYNGEE. Trimming at V came to 3 bases and at J to 6 bases, leaving 3 bases not matched to a gene. The CDR3 loop spans 15 amino acids. CDR3 region: CASSGTSGGVNEQFF. Here the CDR3 DNA reads TGTGCCAGCAGCGGAACTAGCGGGGGGGTCAATGAGCAGTTCTTC.

This chain connects TRBV5-4 to TRBJ1-6; D gene unclear. This CDR3 has 15 amino acids. Germline V gene lookup returns CDR1 SGHNT and CDR2 YYREEE (reference sequence). Trimming stripped 3 bases from V and 7 bases from J, with 14 bases between. CDR3 in amino acids: CASSWSDAVNSPLHF. CDR3 coding DNA: TGTGCCAGCAGCTGGAGTGATGCAGTAAATTCACCCCTCCACTTT.

This clone is deemed medium-sized. The genes are TRBV5-6 and TRBJ1-3; TRBD1 aligns across 7 bases. V lost 4 bases and J lost 0; bases outside the gene matches: 10. CDR1 and CDR2 (germline): SGHDT, YYEEEE. The CDR3 runs 17 residues. The CDR3 nucleotides are TGTGCCAGCAGCCCCGGGACAGTCTTTTTCTCTGGAAACACCATATATTTT. It is translated as CASSPGTVFFSGNTIYF.

V is TRBV24-1 and J is TRBJ2-5; maybe TRBD1 (5 bases). The CDR3 is 15 residues long. V gave up 8 bases and J gave up 4 bases, with 19 bases separating them. Germline CDR1 is KGHDR and CDR2 is SFDVKD. The CDR3 DNA is TGTGCCACCATTCAATCTAAGGGGATTGGAGAGACCCAGTACTTC. It codes for CATIQSKGIGETQYF.

The chain has TRBV30 and TRBJ1-1; D unclear. The CDR3 runs to 12 residues. Looked up from germline, CDR1 is GTSNPN and CDR2 is SVGIG (reference sequence). Between the trimmed V and J ends, which lost 5 bases and 11 bases, there was a span of 18 bases. CDR3 sequence: CAWSSSGREAFF. The CDR3 coding sequence is TGTGCCTGGTCCTCTAGCGGGAGGGAGGCTTTCTTT.

The genes are TRBV11-2 and TRBJ2-7; TRBD2 might be the D (6 bases). CDR1 is SGHAT and CDR2 is FQNNGV in the germline V gene. Trimming removed 6 bases from V and 2 bases from J, with 11 bases in between. CDR3 size: 13 residues. CDR3 residues: CASRRDATYEQYF. CDR3 coding DNA: TGTGCCAGCAGGCGGGACGCCACCTACGAGCAGTACTTC.

The rearrangement uses TRBV6-1 and TRBJ1-2; a weak D match, TRBD1 (5 bases). Trimming shortened V by 3 bases and J by 3 bases, and 14 bases separated the two germline ends. CDR1 and CDR2 (germline): MNHNS, SASEGT. The CDR3 consists of 15 residues. The chain's CDR3 is CASSDRTWGDYGYTF. DNA of the CDR3: TGTGCCAGCAGTGACCGGACCTGGGGGGACTATGGCTACACCTTC.

The chain joins TRBV6-4 to TRBJ2-3; D is uncertain. The CDR3 extends over 13 amino acids. In germline, CDR1 is MRHNA, CDR2 SNTAGT. Trimming removed 6 bases from V and 4 bases from J, with 11 bases in between. Here the CDR3 DNA reads TGTGCCAGCAGCTATAGACGGGCAGATACGCAGTATTTT. Residues: CASSYRRADTQYF.

This clone was counted once. The chain is built from TRBV7-2 and TRBJ1-5; TRBD1 might be the D (6 bases). CDR1 is SGHTA, CDR2 FQGNSA, per germline. Between the trimmed V and J ends, which lost 1 base and 5 bases, there was a span of 9 bases. This CDR3 has 14 residues. The CDR3 is CASSLGTVYQPQHF. DNA of the CDR3: TGTGCCAGCAGCTTAGGGACAGTGTATCAGCCCCAGCATTTT.